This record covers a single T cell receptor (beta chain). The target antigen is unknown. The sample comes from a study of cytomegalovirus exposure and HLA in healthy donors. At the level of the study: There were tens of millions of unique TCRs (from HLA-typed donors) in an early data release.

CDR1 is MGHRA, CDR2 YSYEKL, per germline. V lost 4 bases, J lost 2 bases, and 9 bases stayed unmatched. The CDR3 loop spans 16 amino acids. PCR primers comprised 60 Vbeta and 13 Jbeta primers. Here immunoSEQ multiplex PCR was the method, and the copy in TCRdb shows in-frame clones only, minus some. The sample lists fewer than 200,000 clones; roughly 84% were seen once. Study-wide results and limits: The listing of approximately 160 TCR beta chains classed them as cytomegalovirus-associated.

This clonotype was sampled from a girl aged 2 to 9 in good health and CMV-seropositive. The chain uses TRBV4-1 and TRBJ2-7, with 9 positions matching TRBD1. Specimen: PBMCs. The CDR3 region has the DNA TGCGCCAGCAGCCCCACTCCGGGACAGGGCACCTACGAGCAGTACTTC. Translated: CASSPTPGQGTYEQYF.